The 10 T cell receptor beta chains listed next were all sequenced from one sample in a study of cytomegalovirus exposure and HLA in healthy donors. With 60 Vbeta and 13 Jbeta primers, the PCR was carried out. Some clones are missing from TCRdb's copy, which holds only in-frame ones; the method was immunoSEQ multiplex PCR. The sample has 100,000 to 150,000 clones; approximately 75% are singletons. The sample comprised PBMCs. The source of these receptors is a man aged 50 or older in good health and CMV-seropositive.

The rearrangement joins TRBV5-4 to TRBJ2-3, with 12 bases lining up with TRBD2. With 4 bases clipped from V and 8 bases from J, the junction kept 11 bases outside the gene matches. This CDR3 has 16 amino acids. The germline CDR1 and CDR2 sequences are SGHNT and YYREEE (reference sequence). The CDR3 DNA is TGTGCCAGCAGCCCTCGGGCTAGCGGGGGGGATGGTACGCAGTATTTT. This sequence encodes CASSPRASGGDGTQYF.

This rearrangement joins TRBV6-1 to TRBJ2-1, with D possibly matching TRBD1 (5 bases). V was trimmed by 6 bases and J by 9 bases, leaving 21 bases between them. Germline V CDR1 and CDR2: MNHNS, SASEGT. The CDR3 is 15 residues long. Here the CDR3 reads CASRGDSSVATEQFF. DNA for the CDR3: TGTGCCAGCAGAGGAGACAGCTCAGTAGCCACTGAGCAGTTCTTC.

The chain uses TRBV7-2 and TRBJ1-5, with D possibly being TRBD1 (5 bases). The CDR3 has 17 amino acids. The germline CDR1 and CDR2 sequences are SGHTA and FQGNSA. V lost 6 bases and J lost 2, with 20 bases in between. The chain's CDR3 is CASSPLYGRVGNQPQHF. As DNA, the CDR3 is TGTGCCAGCAGTCCTCTCTACGGCAGGGTGGGCAATCAGCCCCAGCATTTT.

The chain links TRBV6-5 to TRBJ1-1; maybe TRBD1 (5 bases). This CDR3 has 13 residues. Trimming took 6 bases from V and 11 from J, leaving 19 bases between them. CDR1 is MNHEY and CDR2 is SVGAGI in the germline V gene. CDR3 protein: CASSSGVGLAAFF. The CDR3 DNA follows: TGTGCCAGCAGCTCGGGGGTCGGACTGGCTGCTTTCTTT.

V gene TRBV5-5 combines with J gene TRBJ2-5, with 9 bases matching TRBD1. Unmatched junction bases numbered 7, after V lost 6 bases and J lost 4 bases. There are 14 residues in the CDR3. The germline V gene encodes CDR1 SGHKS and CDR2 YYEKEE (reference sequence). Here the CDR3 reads CASTKGQGTETQYF. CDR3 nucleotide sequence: TGTGCCAGCACTAAAGGACAGGGGACAGAGACCCAGTACTTC.

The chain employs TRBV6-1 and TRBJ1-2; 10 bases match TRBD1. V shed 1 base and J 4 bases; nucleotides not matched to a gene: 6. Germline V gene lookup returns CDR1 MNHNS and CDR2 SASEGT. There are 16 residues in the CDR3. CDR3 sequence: CASSEVGTGDPYGYTF. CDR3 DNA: TGTGCCAGCAGTGAAGTAGGGACAGGGGACCCCTATGGCTACACCTTC.

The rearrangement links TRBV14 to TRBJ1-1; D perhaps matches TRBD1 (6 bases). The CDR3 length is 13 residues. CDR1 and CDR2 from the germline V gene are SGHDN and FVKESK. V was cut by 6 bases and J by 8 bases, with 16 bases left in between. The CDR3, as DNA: TGTGCCAGCAGTATTAAAGCCGGGACAGAAGCTTTCTTT. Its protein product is CASSIKAGTEAFF. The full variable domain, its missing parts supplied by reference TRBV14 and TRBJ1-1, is EAGVTQFPSHSVIEKGQTVTLRCDPISGHDNLYWYRRVMGKEIKFLLHFVKESKQDESGMPNNRFLAERTGGTYSTLKVQPAELEDSGVYFCASSIKAGTEAFFGQGTRLTVV.

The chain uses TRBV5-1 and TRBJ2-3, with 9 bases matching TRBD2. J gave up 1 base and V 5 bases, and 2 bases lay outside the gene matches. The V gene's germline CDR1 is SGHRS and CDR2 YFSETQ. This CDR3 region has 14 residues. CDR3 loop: CASRASGGTDTQYF. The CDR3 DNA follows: TGCGCCAGCAGGGCTAGCGGGGGCACAGATACGCAGTATTTT.

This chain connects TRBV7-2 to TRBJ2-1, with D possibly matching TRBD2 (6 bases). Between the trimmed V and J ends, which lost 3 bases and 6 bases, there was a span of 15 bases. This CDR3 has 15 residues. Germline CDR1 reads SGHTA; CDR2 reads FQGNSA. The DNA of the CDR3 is TGTGCCAGCAGCTTCCCCACGGGAGAGGGCAATGAGCAGTTCTTC. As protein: CASSFPTGEGNEQFF.

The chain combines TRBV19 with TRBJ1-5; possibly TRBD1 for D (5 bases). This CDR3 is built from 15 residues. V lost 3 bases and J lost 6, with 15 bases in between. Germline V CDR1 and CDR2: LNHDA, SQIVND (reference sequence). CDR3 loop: CASSIPPAGIQPQHF. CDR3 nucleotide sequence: TGTGCCAGTAGTATCCCGCCGGCAGGGATTCAGCCCCAGCATTTT.